The subject of this entry is one T cell receptor (beta chain). Its antigen is still unknown. From the germline J gene comes the end of the CDR3, since the read stops 3 residues before it. Produced via immunoSEQ multiplex PCR; TCRdb's table is partial and in-frame only. Its table lists about 36,000 clones. This sample was taken from a study of T cells in women clearing cervical HPV infection. The study, taken as a whole, reports: Timing of associations relative to infection is unclear; T-cell subsets were not isolated. Richness plus V gene abundances separated cases from controls with AUC about 0.8.

Germline-derived CDR1 and CDR2 are SEHNR and FQNEAQ (reference sequence). V lost 5 bases and J lost 4; bases outside the gene matches: 7. This CDR3 contains 15 residues. Sequenced input: blood buffy coat. This receptor was taken from a woman aged 18 to 69 with a cervical HPV16 infection that either progressed to CIN3+ or cleared (not recorded which). The chain combines TRBV7-9 with TRBJ1-3; 8 bases fit TRBD1. CDR3 DNA (partial): TGTGCCAGCAGCCGGGGACAGGCCGCCGGAAACACC. It codes for CASSRGQAAGNT. The full CDR3 protein reads CASSRGQAAGNTIYF.